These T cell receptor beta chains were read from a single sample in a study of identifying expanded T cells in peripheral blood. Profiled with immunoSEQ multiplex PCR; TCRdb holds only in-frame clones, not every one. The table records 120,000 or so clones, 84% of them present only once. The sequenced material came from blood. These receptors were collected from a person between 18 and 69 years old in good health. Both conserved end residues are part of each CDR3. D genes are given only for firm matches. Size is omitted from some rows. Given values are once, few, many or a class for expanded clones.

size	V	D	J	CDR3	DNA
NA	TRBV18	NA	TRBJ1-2	CASSRDSEYGYTF	TGTGCCAGCTCCCGGGACTCGGAATATGGCTACACCTTC
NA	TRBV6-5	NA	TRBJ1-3	CASVKRTSGNTIYF	TGTGCCAGCGTTAAACGGACCTCTGGAAACACCATATATTTT
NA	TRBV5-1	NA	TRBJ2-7	CASSLGHPYEQYF	TGCGCCAGCAGCTTGGGACATCCCTACGAGCAGTACTTC
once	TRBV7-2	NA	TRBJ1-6	CASSLGYGYNSPLHF	TGTGCCAGCAGCTTAGGGTACGGCTATAATTCACCCCTCCACTTT
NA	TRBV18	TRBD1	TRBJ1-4	CASSPQQTGEGYEKLFF	TGTGCCAGCTCACCACAGCAAACAGGGGAAGGATATGAAAAACTGTTTTTT
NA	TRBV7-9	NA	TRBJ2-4	CASSGVKVLAKNIQYF	TGTGCCAGCAGCGGAGTTAAGGTTCTAGCCAAAAACATTCAGTACTTC
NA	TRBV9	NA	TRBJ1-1	CASSVVGETEAFF	TGTGCCAGCAGCGTAGTCGGGGAAACTGAAGCTTTCTTT
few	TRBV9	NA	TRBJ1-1	CASSASLTENTEAFF	TGTGCCAGCAGCGCGTCCCTGACAGAGAACACTGAAGCTTTCTTT
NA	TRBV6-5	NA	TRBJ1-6	CASSYSSGHYNSPLHF	TGTGCCAGCAGTTACAGTAGCGGTCACTATAATTCACCCCTCCACTTT
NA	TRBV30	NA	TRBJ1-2	CAWVDSYGYTF	TGTGCCTGGGTCGACAGTTATGGCTACACCTTC
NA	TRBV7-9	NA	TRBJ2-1	CASSLSQGKANEQFF	TGTGCCAGCAGCTTATCACAGGGTAAGGCAAATGAGCAGTTCTTC
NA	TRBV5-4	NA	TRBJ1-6	CASSSYTLPGSPLHF	TGTGCCAGCAGCAGCTACACATTACCGGGTTCACCCCTCCACTTT
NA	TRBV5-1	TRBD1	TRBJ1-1	CASSSRGQGTEAFF	TGCGCCAGCAGCTCGAGGGGACAGGGGACTGAAGCTTTCTTT
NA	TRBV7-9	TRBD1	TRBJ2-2	CASNPRAGGVELFF	TGTGCCAGCAACCCAAGGGCAGGGGGCGTGGAGCTGTTTTTT
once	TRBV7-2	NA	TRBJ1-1	CASSRRGTEAFF	TGTGCCAGCAGCCGCCGGGGCACTGAAGCTTTCTTT
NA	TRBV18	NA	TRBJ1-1	CASSPAKNTEAFF	TGTGCCAGCTCACCTGCGAAGAACACTGAAGCTTTCTTT
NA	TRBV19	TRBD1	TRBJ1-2	CASSLGDRGFYGYTF	TGTGCCAGTAGTTTGGGGGACAGGGGGTTCTATGGCTACACCTTC
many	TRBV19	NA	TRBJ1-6	CASSIVEGWHSPLHF	TGTGCCAGTAGTATAGTGGAGGGTTGGCATTCACCCCTCCACTTT
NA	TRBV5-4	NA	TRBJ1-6	CASSPGGQGYNSPLHF	TGTGCCAGCAGCCCCGGGGGGCAGGGTTATAATTCACCCCTCCACTTT
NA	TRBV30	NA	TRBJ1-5	CAWSWGQPNQPQHF	TGTGCCTGGAGTTGGGGACAACCAAATCAGCCCCAGCATTTT
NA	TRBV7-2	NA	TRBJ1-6	CASSRYLRGGNSPLHF	TGTGCCAGCAGCCGCTACCTTAGGGGGGGGAATTCACCCCTCCACTTT
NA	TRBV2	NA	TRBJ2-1	CASSAGGGEQFF	TGTGCCAGCAGTGCTGGGGGCGGTGAGCAGTTCTTC
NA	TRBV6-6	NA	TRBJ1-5	CASSYSGARQPQHF	TGTGCCAGCAGTTACTCGGGGGCGCGGCAGCCCCAGCATTTT
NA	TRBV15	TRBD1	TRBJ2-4	CATSLPGTGLAKNIQYF	TGTGCCACCAGCTTACCCGGGACAGGCTTGGCCAAAAACATTCAGTACTTC
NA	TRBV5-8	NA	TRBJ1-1	CASSLLGVRGEAFF	TGTGCCAGCAGCTTGTTAGGGGTTCGGGGTGAAGCTTTCTTT
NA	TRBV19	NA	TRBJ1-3	CASSIFWSGGNTIYF	TGTGCCAGTAGTATCTTTTGGAGCGGTGGAAACACCATATATTTT
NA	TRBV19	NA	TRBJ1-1	CASIGQGSLEAFF	TGTGCCAGTATTGGTCAGGGTTCGTTAGAAGCTTTCTTT
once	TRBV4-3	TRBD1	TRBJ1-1	CASSRRATGTGRPTEAFF	TGCGCCAGCAGCCGACGGGCCACCGGGACAGGGAGACCCACTGAAGCTTTCTTT
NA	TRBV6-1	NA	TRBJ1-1	CASSESDTEAFF	TGTGCCAGCAGTGAATCGGACACTGAAGCTTTCTTT